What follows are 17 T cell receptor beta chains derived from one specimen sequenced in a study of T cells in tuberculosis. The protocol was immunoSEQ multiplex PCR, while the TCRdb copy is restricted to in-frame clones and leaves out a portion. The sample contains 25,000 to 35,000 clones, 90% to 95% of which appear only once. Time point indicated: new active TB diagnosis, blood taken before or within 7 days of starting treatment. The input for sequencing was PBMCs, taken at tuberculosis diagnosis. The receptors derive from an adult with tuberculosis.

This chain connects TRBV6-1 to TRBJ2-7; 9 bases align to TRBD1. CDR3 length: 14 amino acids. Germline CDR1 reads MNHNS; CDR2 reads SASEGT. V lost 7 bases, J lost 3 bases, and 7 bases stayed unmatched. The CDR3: CASTPGQGYYEQYF. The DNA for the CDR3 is TGTGCCAGCACTCCTGGACAGGGGTACTACGAGCAGTACTTC.

The CDR3 region has the DNA TGTGCCAGCAGCATACCAGGACTAGCGGGATCCTACGAGCAGTACTTC. Its translation is CASSIPGLAGSYEQYF. The chain recombines TRBV11-2 with TRBJ2-7; 12 bases match TRBD2. CDR1 is SGHAT, CDR2 FQNNGV, per germline. This CDR3 contains 16 residues. The J segment lost 1 base and the V segment lost 5 bases, leaving 6 bases of the junction unmatched.

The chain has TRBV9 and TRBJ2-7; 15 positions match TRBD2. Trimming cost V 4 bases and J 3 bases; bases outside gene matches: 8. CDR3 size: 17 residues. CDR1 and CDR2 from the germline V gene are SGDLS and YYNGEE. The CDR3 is CASSSGLAGGPIYEQYF. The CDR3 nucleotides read TGTGCCAGCAGCTCAGGACTAGCGGGGGGGCCTATCTACGAGCAGTACTTC.

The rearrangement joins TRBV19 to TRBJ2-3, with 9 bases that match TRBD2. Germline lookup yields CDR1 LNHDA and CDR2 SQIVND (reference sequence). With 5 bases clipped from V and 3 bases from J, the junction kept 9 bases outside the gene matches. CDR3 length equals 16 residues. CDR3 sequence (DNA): TGTGCCAGTAGTGGCGTAGCGGGAGTTGGGACAGATACGCAGTATTTT. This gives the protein CASSGVAGVGTDTQYF.

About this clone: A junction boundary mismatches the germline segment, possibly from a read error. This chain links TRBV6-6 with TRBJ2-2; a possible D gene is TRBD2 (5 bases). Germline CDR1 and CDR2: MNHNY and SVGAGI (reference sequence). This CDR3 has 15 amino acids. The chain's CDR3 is CASSYLRQNTGELFF. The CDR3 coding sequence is TGTGCCAGCAGTTACCTCCGGCAGAACACCGGGGAGTTGTTTTTT.

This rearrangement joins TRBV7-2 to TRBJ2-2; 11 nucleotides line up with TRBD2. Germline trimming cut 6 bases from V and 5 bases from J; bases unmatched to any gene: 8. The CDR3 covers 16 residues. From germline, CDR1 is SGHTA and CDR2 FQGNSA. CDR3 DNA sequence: TGTGCCAGCAGTTCCCGGGTAGCGGGAGGGACCGGGGAGCTGTTTTTT. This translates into CASSSRVAGGTGELFF. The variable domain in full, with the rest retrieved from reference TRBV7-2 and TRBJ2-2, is GAGVSQSPSNKVTEKGKDVELRCDPISGHTALYWYRQSLGQGLEFLIYFQGNSAPDKSGLPSDRFSAERTGGSVSTLTIQRTQQEDSAVYLCASSSRVAGGTGELFFGEGSRLTVL.

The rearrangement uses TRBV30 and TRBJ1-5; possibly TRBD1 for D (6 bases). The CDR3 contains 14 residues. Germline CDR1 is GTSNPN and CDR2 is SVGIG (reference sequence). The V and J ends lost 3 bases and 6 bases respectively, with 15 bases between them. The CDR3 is CAWRGWGQSQPQHF. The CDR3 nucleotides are TGTGCCTGGAGGGGGTGGGGGCAGAGTCAGCCCCAGCATTTT.

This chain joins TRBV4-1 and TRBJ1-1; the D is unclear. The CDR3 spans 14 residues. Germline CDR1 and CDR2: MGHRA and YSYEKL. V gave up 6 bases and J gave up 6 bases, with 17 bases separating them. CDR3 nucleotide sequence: TGCGCCAGCAGTTCTAGAGTTACCAGCGCTGAAGCTTTCTTT. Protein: CASSSRVTSAEAFF.

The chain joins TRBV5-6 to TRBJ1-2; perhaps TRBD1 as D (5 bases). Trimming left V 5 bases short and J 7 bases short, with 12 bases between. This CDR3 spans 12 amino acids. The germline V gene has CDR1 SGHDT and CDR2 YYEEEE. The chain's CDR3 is CASRPQVAGYTF. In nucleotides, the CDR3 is TGTGCCAGCAGACCACAGGTTGCTGGCTACACCTTC.

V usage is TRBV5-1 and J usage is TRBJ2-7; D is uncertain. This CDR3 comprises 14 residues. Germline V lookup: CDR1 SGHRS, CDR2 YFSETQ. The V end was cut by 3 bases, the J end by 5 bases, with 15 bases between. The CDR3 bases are TGCGCCAGCAGCTCCACCCTAGTGTGGGACGAGCAGTACTTC. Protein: CASSSTLVWDEQYF.

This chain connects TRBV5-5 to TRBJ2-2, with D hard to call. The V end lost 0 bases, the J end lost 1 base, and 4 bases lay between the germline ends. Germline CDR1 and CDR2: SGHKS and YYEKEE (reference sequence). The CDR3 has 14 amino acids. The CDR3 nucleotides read TGTGCCAGCAGCTTGGGACAGAACACCGGGGAGCTGTTTTTT. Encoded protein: CASSLGQNTGELFF.

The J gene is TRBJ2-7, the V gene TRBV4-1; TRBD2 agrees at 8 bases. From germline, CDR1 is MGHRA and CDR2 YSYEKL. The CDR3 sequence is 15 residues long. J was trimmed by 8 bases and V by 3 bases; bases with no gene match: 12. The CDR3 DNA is TGCGCCAGCAGCCAGATAGGACTAGCCCCCGGACAGCAGTACTTC. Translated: CASSQIGLAPGQQYF.

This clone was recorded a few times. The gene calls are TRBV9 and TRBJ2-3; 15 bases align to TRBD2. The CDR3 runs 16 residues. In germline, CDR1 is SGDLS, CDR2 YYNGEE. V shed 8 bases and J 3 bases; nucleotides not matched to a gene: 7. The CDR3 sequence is CASTGLAGGPTDTQYF. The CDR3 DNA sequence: TGTGCCAGTACCGGACTAGCGGGAGGGCCGACAGATACGCAGTATTTT.

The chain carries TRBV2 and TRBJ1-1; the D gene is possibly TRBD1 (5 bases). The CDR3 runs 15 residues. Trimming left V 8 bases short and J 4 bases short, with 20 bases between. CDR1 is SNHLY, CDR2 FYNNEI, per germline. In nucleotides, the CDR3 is TGTGCCAGCGCCCGGGACGGGGAGGGCAGCACTGAAGCTTTCTTT. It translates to CASARDGEGSTEAFF.

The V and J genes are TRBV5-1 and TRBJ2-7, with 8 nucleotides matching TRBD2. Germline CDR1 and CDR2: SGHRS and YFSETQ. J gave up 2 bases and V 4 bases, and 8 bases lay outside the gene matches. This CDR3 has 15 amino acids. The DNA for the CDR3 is TGCGCCAGCAGCCCCAGGGCGGGAGGACCCTACGAGCAGTACTTC. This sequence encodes CASSPRAGGPYEQYF.

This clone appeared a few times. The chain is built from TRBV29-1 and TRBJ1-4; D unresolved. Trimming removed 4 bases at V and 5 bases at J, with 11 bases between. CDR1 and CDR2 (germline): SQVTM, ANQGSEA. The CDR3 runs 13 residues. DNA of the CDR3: TGCAGCGTTGTGGCGGCCTTCAATGAAAAACTGTTTTTT. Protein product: CSVVAAFNEKLFF.

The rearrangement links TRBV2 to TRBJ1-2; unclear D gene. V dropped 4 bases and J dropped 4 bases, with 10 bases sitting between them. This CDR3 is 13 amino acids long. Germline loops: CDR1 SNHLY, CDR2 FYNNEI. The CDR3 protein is CASSVNLRYGYTF. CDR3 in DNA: TGTGCCAGCAGTGTCAATCTGCGCTATGGCTACACCTTC.